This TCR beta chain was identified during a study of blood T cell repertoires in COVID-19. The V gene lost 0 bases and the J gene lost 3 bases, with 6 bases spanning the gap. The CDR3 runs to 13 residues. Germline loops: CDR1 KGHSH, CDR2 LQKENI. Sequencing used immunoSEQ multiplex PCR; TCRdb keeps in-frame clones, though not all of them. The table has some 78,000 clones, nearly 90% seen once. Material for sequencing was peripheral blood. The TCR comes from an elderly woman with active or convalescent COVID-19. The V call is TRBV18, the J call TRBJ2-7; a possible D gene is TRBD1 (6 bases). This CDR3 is CASSPPGGYEQYF. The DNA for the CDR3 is TGTGCCAGCTCACCACCAGGGGGCTACGAGCAGTACTTC.